The 26 T cell receptor beta chains below come from one sample, sequenced in a study of blood T cells in healthy people across ages. Together with a sample-barcoded 5' primer, a J-beta primer mix was included in a second PCR lasting roughly 6 to 12 cycles. In TCRdb, the 5' RACE reads were re-called with MiXCR into one record per CDR3 protein. The sample lists roughly 1.9 million distinct CDR3 sequences, 39% seen once, with roughly 24% in the top ten. The sequenced material came from blood. These TCRs come from a human donor in good health.

The chain recombines TRBV5-1 with TRBJ2-5; D unresolved. CDR1 is SGHRS and CDR2 is YFSETQ in the germline V gene. Trimming removed 0 bases at V and 0 bases at J, with 6 bases between. CDR3 size: 14 residues. The CDR3 nucleotides are TGCGCCAGCAGCTTGGTGACCGACCAAGAGACCCAGTACTTC. Amino acids: CASSLVTDQETQYF.

The CDR3 DNA reads TGCAGTGCTAGCGGGGGGGCTGATAATGAGCAGTTCTTC. Translated: CSASGGADNEQFF. This chain connects TRBV20-1 to TRBJ2-1; 8 bases are a match to TRBD2. CDR3 length: 13 amino acids. Germline V gene data show CDR1 as DFQATT and CDR2 as SNEGSKA (reference sequence). The ends lost 3 bases at V and 7 bases at J; junction bases unmatched: 5.

This clonotype showed up just a few times. This chain uses TRBV4-2 with TRBJ1-1; no definite D call. Between the trimmed V and J ends, which lost 0 bases and 2 bases, there was a span of 16 bases. Germline CDR1 reads LGHNA; CDR2 reads YNFKEQ. There are 17 residues in the CDR3. The CDR3 DNA follows: TGTGCCAGCAGCCAAGATCGCTCGGCGGCTATAAACACTGAAGCTTTCTTT. Residues: CASSQDRSAAINTEAFF.

This clonotype showed up just a few times. The chain recombines TRBV7-2 with TRBJ2-6, with D maybe TRBD2 (5 bases). V gave up 1 base and J gave up 0 bases, with 16 bases separating them. This CDR3 comprises 19 residues. The germline V gene encodes CDR1 SGHTA and CDR2 FQGNSA. CDR3 amino acids: CASSLGVVGSGSGANVLTF. CDR3 coding DNA: TGTGCCAGCAGCTTAGGCGTGGTTGGGAGTGGCTCTGGGGCCAACGTCCTGACTTTC.

This clonotype was seen at least ten times. The genes are TRBV29-1 and TRBJ1-2, with 7 bases aligning to TRBD1. Germline CDR1 SQVTM, CDR2 ANQGSEA. V dropped 5 bases and J dropped 1; count of bases not matched to a gene: 7. This CDR3 region has 14 residues. As DNA, the CDR3 is TGCAGCGTTAATATCAGGGGGATTAACTATGGCTACACCTTC. Translated: CSVNIRGINYGYTF.

This clonotype was detected only a few times. V gene TRBV6-5 combines with J gene TRBJ1-2, with D perhaps TRBD1 (6 bases). The V gene's germline CDR1 is MNHEY and CDR2 SVGAGI. Trimming stripped 0 bases from V and 8 bases from J, with 13 bases between. The CDR3 contains 14 residues. This CDR3 reads CASSYSEGVGGYTF. The CDR3 DNA follows: TGTGCCAGCAGTTACTCAGAGGGGGTCGGAGGCTACACCTTC.

This clonotype was counted ten times or more. The chain combines TRBV6-5 with TRBJ2-7; tentative D call: TRBD1 (5 bases). The CDR3 sequence is 15 residues long. Germline CDR1 reads MNHEY; CDR2 reads SVGAGI. V was trimmed by 5 bases and J by 5 bases, leaving 19 bases between them. The CDR3 sequence is CASSGISLGADEQYF. The CDR3 DNA is TGTGCCAGCAGTGGGATCAGTCTAGGGGCGGACGAGCAGTACTTC.

This chain links TRBV28 with TRBJ2-5, with D perhaps TRBD2 (6 bases). The CDR3 spans 14 residues. V lost 7 bases and J 4 bases, leaving 16 bases between the germline ends. CDR1 is MDHEN and CDR2 is SYDVKM in the germline V gene. CDR3 DNA: TGTGCCAGCACCACGGGGGTCTATCGAGAGACCCAGTACTTC. Translating gives CASTTGVYRETQYF.

This chain uses TRBV7-2 with TRBJ2-1; D is unclear. The CDR3 covers 16 residues. Germline V CDR1 and CDR2: SGHTA, FQGNSA. V shed 8 bases and J shed 0 bases, with 17 bases lying between them. The CDR3 is CTSRVSYASSYNEQFF. The CDR3 DNA reads as TGTACCAGCCGAGTTTCATATGCAAGCTCCTACAATGAGCAGTTCTTC.

This clonotype was recorded a few times. The V gene is TRBV10-3, the J gene TRBJ2-7; 8 positions agree with TRBD1. V trimming: 10 bases; J trimming: 3 bases; junction bases outside the gene matches: 11. Germline values: CDR1 ENHRY, CDR2 SYGVKD. The CDR3 spans 14 residues. The CDR3 sequence is CATRQTGALYEQYF. CDR3 DNA: TGTGCCACCCGGCAGACAGGGGCCCTCTACGAGCAGTACTTC.

The V call is TRBV3-1, the J call TRBJ2-5; 8 bases are a match to TRBD2. CDR1 LGHDT and CDR2 YNNKEL come from the germline V gene (reference sequence). V gave up 1 base and J gave up 2 bases; unmatched junction bases: 9. The CDR3 spans 17 residues. CDR3 region: CASSQAFPGLGQETQYF. The CDR3 DNA reads as TGTGCCAGCAGCCAAGCCTTCCCGGGACTAGGACAAGAGACCCAGTACTTC.

Concerning this clonotype itself: An end of the junction differs from the germline gene, which may be a read error. The chain carries TRBV18 and TRBJ2-4; 7 bases line up with TRBD1. Looked up from germline, CDR1 is KGHSH and CDR2 is LQKENI. The CDR3 extends over 17 amino acids. CDR3 DNA sequence: TGTGCCAGCTCACTATACCTAGGGGGCGCAGCCAAGAACATTCAGTACTTC. Residues: CASSLYLGGAAKNIQYF.

The chain joins TRBV11-1 to TRBJ2-1, with TRBD2 identical over 7 bases. Germline V gene sequence: CDR1 SGHAT, CDR2 FQDESV (reference sequence). V lost 6 bases, J lost 3 bases, and 8 bases stayed unmatched. The CDR3 is 15 amino acids. CDR3 in amino acids: CASSSSGTIYNEQFF. The CDR3 nucleotides are TGTGCCAGCAGTTCCTCCGGGACTATCTACAATGAGCAGTTCTTC.

The chain is built from TRBV6-5 and TRBJ2-1; D might be TRBD2 (6 bases). Germline V CDR1 and CDR2: MNHEY, SVGAGI. The CDR3 extends over 14 amino acids. V lost 8 bases and J 2 bases, leaving 13 bases between the germline ends. The CDR3 is CASGVEGAYNEQFF. The CDR3 DNA sequence: TGTGCCAGCGGCGTGGAGGGCGCCTACAATGAGCAGTTCTTC.

A remark on this clonotype: A read error may explain this, as a much larger clone is one base away. The V gene is TRBV5-5, the J gene TRBJ1-2, with 9 positions matching TRBD1. V was clipped by 3 bases and J by 6 bases; unmatched bases: 18. CDR1 and CDR2 (germline): SGHKS, YYEKEE (reference sequence). There are 18 residues in the CDR3. CDR3 DNA sequence: TGTGCCAGCAGCTCAACGCTTTATAGCACCGACAGGGGGGATGGCTACACCTTC. This translates into CASSSTLYSTDRGDGYTF. Looking up the rest from reference TRBV5-5 and TRBJ1-2 gives the full variable domain: DAGVTQSPTHLIKTRGQQVTLRCSPISGHKSVSWYQQVLGQGPQFIFQYYEKEERGRGNFPDRFSARQFPNYSSELNVNALLLGDSALYLCASSSTLYSTDRGDGYTFGSGTRLTVV.

This chain links TRBV5-1 with TRBJ1-2; TRBD1 matches 8 bases. The CDR3 consists of 15 residues. Germline assignment: CDR1 SGHRS and CDR2 YFSETQ. V gave up 2 bases and J gave up 4 bases; unmatched junction bases: 7. The CDR3 loop reads CASSFGQGPIYGYTF. Written as DNA, the CDR3 is TGCGCCAGCAGCTTTGGACAGGGTCCGATCTATGGCTACACCTTC.

The V call is TRBV9, the J call TRBJ2-2; D is perhaps TRBD1 or TRBD2 (6 bases each). The V end lost 5 bases, the J end lost 8 bases, and 13 bases lay between the germline ends. Germline loops: CDR1 SGDLS, CDR2 YYNGEE. There are 13 residues in the CDR3. The DNA of the CDR3 is TGTGCCAGCAGTGAATCGGGGGCAGGGGAGCTGTTTTTT. Translating it yields CASSESGAGELFF.

This clonotype was detected a few times. The V and J genes are TRBV24-1 and TRBJ2-1; D gene unclear. Per the germline V gene, CDR1 is KGHDR and CDR2 is SFDVKD. V lost 3 bases and J lost 13, with 12 bases in between. This CDR3 contains 12 residues. This CDR3 reads CATSDALETQFF. The CDR3 coding sequence is TGTGCCACCAGTGATGCTCTAGAGACCCAGTTCTTC.

This clonotype was recorded a few times. J is TRBJ2-3 and V is TRBV12-3 or TRBV12-4; 7 bases are a match to TRBD2. J gave up 8 bases and V 7 bases, and 12 bases lay outside the gene matches. This CDR3 spans 14 amino acids. Here the CDR3 reads CASTLTGRGGTQYF. CDR3 nucleotides: TGTGCCAGCACCTTGACTGGGCGCGGGGGTACGCAGTATTTT.

This clonotype was observed a handful of times. This chain uses TRBV4-2 with TRBJ1-4; no clear D. Deletions cut 0 bases from V and 7 bases from J, with 15 bases between. CDR3 length equals 16 residues. CDR1 is LGHNA, CDR2 YNFKEQ, per germline. The CDR3 region has the DNA TGTGCCAGCAGCCAAGATATCGGGAGAGAGGGTGAAAAACTGTTTTTT. This encodes CASSQDIGREGEKLFF.

As DNA, the CDR3 is TGCGCCAGCAGTTATGAATCCGGGACAGGAGGCTATGGCTACACCTTC. This gives the protein CASSYESGTGGYGYTF. The V and J genes are TRBV5-1 and TRBJ1-2; the match to TRBD1 covers 8 bases. Trimming removed 5 bases from V and 4 bases from J; junction bases left unmatched: 13. This CDR3 comprises 16 residues. Germline loops: CDR1 SGHRS, CDR2 YFSETQ.

The rearrangement joins TRBV5-6 to TRBJ2-7, with D possibly being TRBD1 (6 bases). This CDR3 contains 15 residues. V was trimmed by 6 bases and J by 2 bases, leaving 18 bases between them. Germline V gives CDR1 SGHDT, CDR2 YYEEEE. In DNA form, the CDR3 reads TGTGCCAGCAACCGTCGTGGGGGCACCACCTACGAGCAGTACTTC. Translated: CASNRRGGTTYEQYF. Supplemented by reference TRBV5-6 and TRBJ2-7, the full variable domain reads DAGVTQSPTHLIKTRGQQVTLRCSPKSGHDTVSWYQQALGQGPQFIFQYYEEEERQRGNFPDRFSGHQFPNYSSELNVNALLLGDSALYLCASNRRGGTTYEQYFGPGTRLTVT.

This CDR3 reads CSVDVDSNEQYF. The CDR3 DNA follows: TGCAGCGTCGACGTAGACAGCAACGAGCAGTACTTC. The chain carries TRBV29-1 and TRBJ2-7, with D possibly TRBD1 on 5 matching bases. The CDR3 sequence is 12 residues long. Germline CDR1 SQVTM, CDR2 ANQGSEA. With 6 bases removed from V and 5 bases from J, the gap between germline ends came to 14 bases.

This clonotype was seen a handful of times. The chain uses TRBV10-3 and TRBJ1-2; D is perhaps TRBD1 (5 bases). V was shortened by 3 bases and J by 2 bases, with 7 bases between the two germline ends. The CDR3 loop spans 13 amino acids. Germline loops: CDR1 ENHRY, CDR2 SYGVKD. The CDR3 DNA reads as TGTGCCATCAGTGACGCAGGGAACTATGGCTACACCTTC. This sequence encodes CAISDAGNYGYTF.

This clonotype was seen more than once but under ten times. The chain joins TRBV7-8 to TRBJ2-6; D call uncertain. The CDR3 spans 16 residues. The ends were cut back, 2 bases at V and 0 bases at J, with 8 bases in the middle. CDR1 and CDR2 from the germline V gene are SGHVS and FQNEAQ. As DNA, the CDR3 is TGTGCCAGCAGCTTATTGGAACCCTCTGGGGCCAACGTCCTGACTTTC. Translation gives CASSLLEPSGANVLTF.

This clonotype was observed a few times. V usage is TRBV12-3 or TRBV12-4 and J usage is TRBJ1-1, with 8 positions matching TRBD1. The CDR3 is 14 residues long. V dropped 5 bases and J dropped 1; count of bases not matched to a gene: 3. The CDR3 DNA is TGTGCCAGCAGTAGACAGGGGAAGAACACTGAAGCTTTCTTT. Protein sequence: CASSRQGKNTEAFF.